This is a list of T cell receptor beta chains from one sample in a study of blood T cell repertoires in COVID-19. Measured with immunoSEQ multiplex PCR; TCRdb has only the in-frame clones, and not every one. The sample lists 130,000 to 150,000 clones; nearly 90% were seen once. The specimen was peripheral blood. These receptors came from a man between 65 and 85 years old with acute or convalescent COVID-19. Both conserved end residues are part of each CDR3.

j_gene: TRBJ2-3; v_gene: TRBV19; CDR3aa: CASRRTSGGTDTQYF
j_gene: TRBJ1-1; v_gene: TRBV24-1; CDR3aa: CATSDRLRRAEAFF
j_gene: TRBJ2-1; v_gene: TRBV18; CDR3aa: CASSPSMSRSEQFF
j_gene: TRBJ2-3; v_gene: TRBV11-2; CDR3aa: CASSPPGTSTDTQYF
j_gene: TRBJ1-5; v_gene: TRBV18; CDR3aa: CASSPRGSNQPQHF
j_gene: TRBJ1-1; v_gene: TRBV6-5; CDR3aa: CASRPQGGAYTEAFF
j_gene: TRBJ2-1; v_gene: TRBV12-5; CDR3aa: CASGLNMGPAHEQFF
j_gene: TRBJ1-3; v_gene: TRBV5-6; CDR3aa: CASSLRGNGPGNTIYF
j_gene: TRBJ1-1; v_gene: TRBV7-9; CDR3aa: CASSLTPGTEAFF
j_gene: TRBJ1-1; v_gene: TRBV7-9; CDR3aa: CASSLAGSSGEAFF
j_gene: TRBJ2-7; v_gene: TRBV6-1; CDR3aa: CASSEARQGTTRQYF
j_gene: TRBJ1-1; v_gene: TRBV6-5; CDR3aa: CASRLGQGKNTEAFF
j_gene: TRBJ2-1; v_gene: TRBV6-4; CDR3aa: CASSHGGGEQFF
j_gene: TRBJ2-5; v_gene: TRBV7-3; CDR3aa: CASSSTGQPQETQYF
j_gene: TRBJ1-6; v_gene: TRBV6-5; CDR3aa: CASSIQGRHSPLHF
j_gene: TRBJ1-5; v_gene: TRBV3-1/TRBV3-2; CDR3aa: CASSQGWEGFQPQHF
j_gene: TRBJ1-1; v_gene: TRBV6-2/TRBV6-3; CDR3aa: CASSYIMNTEAFF
j_gene: TRBJ2-7; v_gene: TRBV11-2; CDR3aa: CASSLSAISYEQYF
j_gene: TRBJ1-1; v_gene: TRBV27; CDR3aa: CASSMDRAIGAFF
j_gene: TRBJ2-1; v_gene: TRBV7-6; CDR3aa: CASRPGGGTYNEQFF
j_gene: TRBJ1-5; v_gene: TRBV19; CDR3aa: CASSIVAGNQQPQHF
j_gene: TRBJ1-1; v_gene: TRBV5-1; CDR3aa: CASSLVGQVNTEAFF
j_gene: TRBJ2-1; v_gene: TRBV28; CDR3aa: CASSLPGTSYNEQFF
j_gene: TRBJ1-1; v_gene: TRBV9; CDR3aa: CASSVDLGRDTEAFF
j_gene: TRBJ2-4; v_gene: TRBV3-1/TRBV3-2; CDR3aa: CASSQGAGAKNIQYF
j_gene: TRBJ2-7; v_gene: TRBV5-1; CDR3aa: CASSLQPSSGSSGYEQYF
j_gene: TRBJ1-1; v_gene: TRBV10-3; CDR3aa: CAIRPTGTEAFF
j_gene: TRBJ2-1; v_gene: TRBV9; CDR3aa: CASSVAPLSGRGDEQFF
j_gene: TRBJ2-1; v_gene: TRBV24-1; CDR3aa: CATSGLAFNEQFF
j_gene: TRBJ2-7; v_gene: TRBV5-5; CDR3aa: CASSTGMSSYEQYF
j_gene: TRBJ2-7; v_gene: TRBV11-2; CDR3aa: CASSPQGLAGNYEQYF
j_gene: TRBJ2-5; v_gene: TRBV18; CDR3aa: CASSWGQADGETQYF
j_gene: TRBJ1-1; v_gene: TRBV6-5; CDR3aa: CASSSRFGGTEAFF
j_gene: TRBJ2-1; v_gene: TRBV19; CDR3aa: CASSIIEPYNEQFF
j_gene: TRBJ1-4; v_gene: TRBV3-1/TRBV3-2; CDR3aa: CASSQDPFQEKLFF
j_gene: TRBJ1-4; v_gene: TRBV29-1; CDR3aa: CSALTGGEEKLFF
j_gene: TRBJ1-1; v_gene: TRBV28; CDR3aa: CASSLEGEGEAFF
j_gene: TRBJ1-1; v_gene: TRBV6-5; CDR3aa: CASRTGKSTEAFF
j_gene: TRBJ2-2; v_gene: TRBV30; CDR3aa: CAWSRAGGPPGELFF
j_gene: TRBJ2-5; v_gene: TRBV7-8; CDR3aa: CASSTPGSGGVETQYF
j_gene: TRBJ1-4; v_gene: TRBV6-5; CDR3aa: CASNRAGEKLFF
j_gene: TRBJ1-4; v_gene: TRBV15; CDR3aa: CATSRAGTGGEKLFF
j_gene: TRBJ1-4; v_gene: TRBV19; CDR3aa: CASSIASATNEKLFF
j_gene: TRBJ2-3; v_gene: TRBV7-2; CDR3aa: CASSLDPSTDTQYF
j_gene: TRBJ2-7; v_gene: TRBV5-1; CDR3aa: CASSIGQGGFYEQYF
j_gene: TRBJ2-5; v_gene: TRBV27; CDR3aa: CASSSSRGETQYF
j_gene: TRBJ2-7; v_gene: TRBV7-3; CDR3aa: CASSLGQGTYEQYF
j_gene: TRBJ2-7; v_gene: TRBV28; CDR3aa: CASTSGRSYEQYF
j_gene: TRBJ1-5; v_gene: TRBV10-1; CDR3aa: CASSESAGQGSIRNQPQHF
j_gene: TRBJ1-2; v_gene: TRBV29-1; CDR3aa: CSVDRDTYGYTF